This T cell receptor (beta chain) originates from a study of regulatory and conventional T cells in RAG deficiency. The study's findings and limits: Omenn patients showed >80% Treg-Tconv overlap and shorter CDR3 lengths.

Blood CD4+ CD25-low CD127-high conventional T cells supplied the genomic DNA template. Measured with immunoSEQ multiplex PCR; TCRdb has only the in-frame clones, and not every one. The data show roughly 45,000 clones, with approximately 90% seen just once and 0.45% to 0.6% held by the top ten. This clone appeared a single time. The antigen is unknown. The sample was also linked to a second study, of regulatory T cells. That paper adds: Primers: 52 TRBV forward and 13 TRBJ reverse. Skewed V and J usage and few unique V-J pairs marked patient repertoires, most in Tregs.

The source material was CD4+ effector T cells sorted from blood. This clonotype was obtained from a human donor in good health.

The CDR3 loop is CASSESRGDSGELFF. The CDR3 nucleotides are TGCGCCAGCAGTGAGTCCAGGGGGGACTCCGGGGAGCTGTTTTTT. The V and J genes are TRBV10-2 and TRBJ2-2; the D gene is possibly TRBD1 (7 bases). This CDR3 spans 15 amino acids. CDR1 is WSHSY and CDR2 is SAAADI in the germline V gene. V was trimmed by 0 bases and J by 6 bases, leaving 11 bases between them.